A single sample is the source of the 32 T cell receptor beta chains below, sequenced in a study of identical twins (dated by TCRdb to the mid-2010s). To prepare the library, 5' RACE was applied. Sequenced using an Illumina HiSeq 2000. TCRdb reran the public reads through fastp at Q25 and MiXCR, keeping productive beta chains. Every entry covers one CDR3 protein and lists the most common genes and DNA from its rows. A total of approximately 260,000 distinct CDR3 sequences appear in this sample, over 13% of them only once. The top ten constitute 7% to 9.5% of the sample. The sequenced sample was memory (CD45RO+) T cells sorted from blood. The cell subset or site label, as the study defines it: CD45RO+ enriched T cells. The receptors stem from a woman in her late teens or twenties in good health.

This clonotype was detected ten times or more. The chain joins TRBV7-6 to TRBJ1-1, with TRBD1 matching over 9 bases. The junction had 8 bases not matched to a gene; V was cut back by 4 bases and J by 5 bases. CDR1 SGHVS and CDR2 FNYEAQ come from the germline V gene. CDR3 size: 15 residues. The CDR3 spells CASSYNRDRETEAFF. The CDR3 DNA reads as TGTGCCAGCAGCTATAACCGGGACAGGGAAACTGAAGCTTTCTTT.

There are many counts of this clonotype. The chain links TRBV12-3 or TRBV12-4 to TRBJ2-7, with a weak D call TRBD2 (6 bases). Trimming removed 2 bases at V and 3 bases at J, with 8 bases between. The CDR3 runs 13 residues. CDR3: CASSLWRDYEQYF. The DNA of the CDR3 is TGTGCCAGCAGTTTATGGAGGGACTACGAGCAGTACTTC.

The table lists this clonotype with many counts. The J gene is TRBJ1-3, the V gene TRBV20-1, with D uncertain. Trimming stripped 3 bases from V and 3 bases from J, with 12 bases between. The CDR3 length is 14 residues. CDR1 is DFQATT and CDR2 is SNEGSKA in the germline V gene (reference sequence). This CDR3 reads CSARPRGSGNTIYF. The CDR3 nucleotides read TGCAGTGCTAGGCCCCGAGGTAGTGGAAACACCATATATTTT.

The chain has TRBV12-3 or TRBV12-4 and TRBJ2-3; D is undetermined. The CDR3 runs 15 residues. Trimming took off 3 bases at V and 1 base at J, with 11 bases between the two ends. Here the CDR3 reads CASSFPHKGTDTQYF. The CDR3, as DNA: TGTGCCAGCAGTTTTCCGCACAAAGGCACAGATACGCAGTATTTT.

This clonotype has just a few counts. The chain employs TRBV5-1 and TRBJ1-2, with D tentatively TRBD1 (5 bases). The CDR3 consists of 13 residues. Trimming pared 7 bases from V and 6 bases from J, leaving 16 bases between. The V gene's germline CDR1 is SGHRS and CDR2 YFSETQ. The CDR3 reads CASRWTRGDGYTF. For the CDR3, the DNA is TGCGCCAGCCGATGGACACGCGGGGATGGCTACACCTTC.

The chain carries TRBV7-8 and TRBJ2-1, with 9 bases identical to TRBD1. This CDR3 has 17 residues. CDR1 is SGHVS, CDR2 FQNEAQ, per germline. With V trimmed by 6 bases and J by 8 bases, 17 bases remained unmatched. The CDR3 here is CASSYTPSGTGSHEQFF. CDR3 bases: TGTGCCAGCAGTTATACCCCCTCCGGGACAGGGTCCCATGAGCAGTTCTTC. Looking up the rest from reference TRBV7-8 and TRBJ2-1 gives the full variable domain: GAGVSQSPRYKVAKRGQDVALRCDPISGHVSLFWYQQALGQGPEFLTYFQNEAQLDKSGLPSDRFFAERPEGSVSTLKIQRTQQEDSAVYLCASSYTPSGTGSHEQFFGPGTRLTVL.

V gene TRBV2 combines with J gene TRBJ1-5, with TRBD1 matching over 7 bases. V shed 9 bases and J 4 bases; nucleotides not matched to a gene: 6. Germline-derived CDR1 and CDR2 are SNHLY and FYNNEI. There are 13 residues in the CDR3. The chain's CDR3 is CASSGTENQPQHF. In DNA, the CDR3 is TGTGCCAGTAGCGGGACAGAGAATCAGCCCCAGCATTTT. The full variable domain, its missing parts supplied by reference TRBV2 and TRBJ1-5, is EPEVTQTPSHQVTQMGQEVILRCVPISNHLYFYWYRQILGQKVEFLVSFYNNEISEKSEIFDDQFSVERPDGSNFTLKIRSTKLEDSAMYFCASSGTENQPQHFGDGTRLSIL.

This clonotype was seen a few times. The chain has TRBV29-1 and TRBJ2-3; D gene ambiguous. V was shortened by 4 bases and J by 5 bases, with 22 bases between the two germline ends. The length of the CDR3 is 16 residues. Germline V gene lookup returns CDR1 SQVTM and CDR2 ANQGSEA. The CDR3: CSVVSVRRNRGDTQYF. The CDR3 coding sequence is TGCAGCGTTGTAAGTGTACGGCGAAACCGTGGAGATACGCAGTATTTT.

This clonotype was detected many times. The chain employs TRBV9 and TRBJ2-3; D call uncertain. The germline V gene has CDR1 SGDLS and CDR2 YYNGEE. The CDR3 has 14 residues. Trimming pared 4 bases from V and 4 bases from J, leaving 13 bases between. CDR3 sequence reads: CASSPTSVSDTQYF. The CDR3 region has the DNA TGTGCCAGCAGCCCGACGAGTGTCTCAGATACGCAGTATTTT.

V is TRBV7-2 and J is TRBJ1-1, with D unclear. CDR1 and CDR2 from the germline V gene are SGHTA and FQGNSA. V lost 7 bases, J lost 5 bases, and 14 bases lay in between. This CDR3 has 13 amino acids. CDR3 sequence reads: CASTRRRETEAFF. As DNA, the CDR3 is TGTGCCAGCACTCGCCGGAGGGAGACTGAAGCTTTCTTT.

The rearrangement joins TRBV19 to TRBJ2-1; D is undetermined. This CDR3 is 15 amino acids long. V lost 4 bases, J lost 0 bases, and 10 bases lay in between. Germline CDR1 LNHDA, CDR2 SQIVND (reference sequence). CDR3 loop: CASSTHLSSYNEQFF. CDR3 DNA: TGTGCCAGTAGTACTCATCTAAGCTCCTACAATGAGCAGTTCTTC. Full variable domain (outside the CDR3, taken from reference TRBV19 and TRBJ2-1): DGGITQSPKYLFRKEGQNVTLSCEQNLNHDAMYWYRQDPGQGLRLIYYSQIVNDFQKGDIAEGYSVSREKKESFPLTVTSAQKNPTAFYLCASSTHLSSYNEQFFGPGTRLTVL.

This clonotype has ten or more counts. The rearrangement joins TRBV4-3 to TRBJ2-2; 9 bases are a match to TRBD1. V lost 4 bases, J lost 6 bases, and 0 bases stayed unmatched. The CDR3 runs to 13 residues. CDR1 LGHNA and CDR2 YSLEER come from the germline V gene. As DNA, the CDR3 is TGCGCCAGCAGCCGGGACAGGGCCGGGGAGCTGTTTTTT. Encoded protein: CASSRDRAGELFF.

This clonotype was found a few times. The rearrangement uses TRBV4-3 and TRBJ1-5; the match to TRBD1 covers 8 bases. The V and J ends lost 0 bases and 4 bases, in that order; junction bases with no gene match: 8. This CDR3 has 17 amino acids. From germline, CDR1 is LGHNA and CDR2 YSLEER. Here the CDR3 DNA reads TGCGCCAGCAGCCAAGATCCTTTTGACAGGGGTAATCAGCCCCAGCATTTT. This sequence encodes CASSQDPFDRGNQPQHF.

The genes are TRBV12-2 and TRBJ1-1; the D segment call TRBD1 is taken from the table without a DNA check. TRBV12-2 is flagged as a pseudogene. This CDR3 has 18 residues. The CDR3 is CASRLKQASVRPRLLAFF. Here the CDR3 DNA reads TGTGCAAGTCGCTTAAAGCAGGCAAGTGTCCGGCCGCGCCTTCTGGCTTTCTTT.

This clonotype was observed many times. The rearrangement uses TRBV5-1 and TRBJ2-7; TRBD2 agrees at 11 bases. The CDR3 loop spans 18 amino acids. Per germline, CDR1 SGHRS and CDR2 YFSETQ. J lost 2 bases, V lost 2 bases, and 12 bases had no gene match. The CDR3 DNA sequence: TGCGCCAGCAGCTTCATCGCTAGCGGGGGGTCCCTAACCTACGAGCAGTACTTC. Protein sequence: CASSFIASGGSLTYEQYF.

This clonotype has a handful of counts. The rearrangement links TRBV29-1 to TRBJ2-7; TRBD2 aligns across 11 bases. Germline V gene lookup returns CDR1 SQVTM and CDR2 ANQGSEA. V was pared by 4 bases and J by 3 bases, with 5 bases of the junction left unmatched. The CDR3 length is 14 residues. CDR3 loop: CSVVASGGLYEQYF. The DNA for the CDR3 is TGCAGCGTTGTTGCTAGCGGGGGGCTCTACGAGCAGTACTTC.

Only a few counts were recorded for this clonotype. The chain combines TRBV20-1 with TRBJ2-5, with D perhaps matching TRBD2 (6 bases). Per the germline V gene, CDR1 is DFQATT and CDR2 is SNEGSKA (reference sequence). V shed 1 base and J shed 1 base, with 10 bases lying between them. The CDR3 covers 14 residues. The DNA of the CDR3 is TGCAGTGCTAGAGCGGGAGCCAGCCAAGAGACCCAGTACTTC. It encodes CSARAGASQETQYF.

This clonotype showed up just a few times. The chain uses TRBV20-1 and TRBJ1-6; no clear D gene. The germline V gene has CDR1 DFQATT and CDR2 SNEGSKA (reference sequence). V was pared by 0 bases and J by 6 bases, with 12 bases between. The CDR3 consists of 15 residues. CDR3 region: CSARERRTINSPLHF. CDR3 coding DNA: TGCAGTGCTAGAGAACGGCGAACCATTAATTCACCCCTCCACTTT.

This clonotype has more than one count but fewer than ten. The rearrangement links TRBV7-2 to TRBJ1-5; D not resolved. CDR3 length: 16 amino acids. CDR1 SGHTA and CDR2 FQGNSA come from the germline V gene. V lost 1 base and J 2 bases, leaving 12 bases between the germline ends. CDR3 sequence reads: CASSLVSAQGNQPQHF. The CDR3, as DNA: TGTGCCAGCAGCTTAGTTTCCGCTCAGGGCAATCAGCCCCAGCATTTT.

V gene TRBV20-1 combines with J gene TRBJ2-7; perhaps TRBD2 as D (6 bases). The CDR3 contains 12 residues. The V end lost 6 bases, the J end lost 6 bases, and 15 bases lay between the germline ends. The germline CDR1 and CDR2 sequences are DFQATT and SNEGSKA (reference sequence). The CDR3 region has the DNA TGCAGTGCGACTAGAGGTCTTGCCGAGCAGTACTTC. Its protein product is CSATRGLAEQYF.

This clonotype has just a few counts. V and J are TRBV6-5 and TRBJ1-6; the D is unclear. The germline V gene has CDR1 MNHEY and CDR2 SVGAGI. There are 12 residues in the CDR3. Trimming pared 3 bases from V and 8 bases from J, leaving 5 bases between. The CDR3 loop reads CASSYLDSPLHF. The CDR3, as DNA: TGTGCCAGCAGTTATCTGGATTCACCCCTCCACTTT.

The rearrangement joins TRBV12-3 or TRBV12-4 to TRBJ1-3, with 8 bases fitting TRBD1. The CDR3 consists of 13 residues. V lost 7 bases, J lost 7 bases, and 6 bases stayed unmatched. As DNA, the CDR3 is TGTGCCAGCACCCGGACAGGGAGGAACACCATATATTTT. Protein: CASTRTGRNTIYF.

This clonotype was counted many times. The rearrangement links TRBV29-1 to TRBJ2-7; TRBD2 agrees at 11 bases. Germline CDR1 SQVTM, CDR2 ANQGSEA. This CDR3 contains 13 residues. V trimming: 6 bases; J trimming: 1 base; junction bases outside the gene matches: 2. The CDR3 DNA reads as TGCAGCGTAGGGACTAGCGGTTCCTACGAGCAGTACTTC. This sequence encodes CSVGTSGSYEQYF.

This clonotype appeared many times. The rearrangement joins TRBV5-1 to TRBJ2-5; a weak D match, TRBD1 (5 bases). The CDR3 has 14 residues. Between the trimmed V and J ends, which lost 4 bases and 1 base, there was a span of 11 bases. Germline CDR1 reads SGHRS; CDR2 reads YFSETQ. As DNA, the CDR3 is TGCGCCAGCAGCCTAACAGGAATCCAAGAGACCCAGTACTTC. This sequence encodes CASSLTGIQETQYF.

The chain couples TRBV7-9 to TRBJ2-7; 7 bases agree with TRBD2. In germline, CDR1 is SEHNR, CDR2 FQNEAQ (reference sequence). V lost 1 base to trimming and J lost 7 bases; unmatched junction nucleotides: 10. The CDR3 runs to 15 residues. This CDR3 is CASSLDLRLAREQYF. CDR3 nucleotide sequence: TGTGCCAGCAGCTTAGACCTCCGACTAGCTCGTGAGCAGTACTTC.

This clonotype was seen at least ten times. V is TRBV6-2 or TRBV6-3 and J is TRBJ2-3; D unclear. Trimming stripped 2 bases from V and 5 bases from J, with 20 bases between. This CDR3 has 17 residues. Germline V gene lookup returns CDR1 MNHEY and CDR2 SVGEGT. For the CDR3, the DNA is TGTGCCAGCAGTTACGATCTGGGCGCCGGATATGGAGATACGCAGTATTTT. Amino acid sequence: CASSYDLGAGYGDTQYF.

In this sample, this clonotype turned up many times. This chain links TRBV12-3 or TRBV12-4 with TRBJ1-2, with D possibly TRBD1 on 5 matching bases. V dropped 4 bases and J dropped 7 bases, with 13 bases sitting between them. CDR3 length: 13 amino acids. DNA for the CDR3: TGTGCCAGCAGTTCAGGGTTGGGGACTGGCTACACCTTC. Translating gives CASSSGLGTGYTF.

The table lists this clonotype with a few counts. The CDR3 DNA is TGTGCCAGCAGCCCCTACGGGGGGAGTAGCGGGAGATACGAGCAGTACTTC. Translation: CASSPYGGSSGRYEQYF. This chain joins TRBV6-1 and TRBJ2-7, with TRBD2 identical over 9 bases. In germline, CDR1 is MNHNS, CDR2 SASEGT. The CDR3 has 17 residues. The junction had 16 bases not matched to a gene; V was cut back by 6 bases and J by 4 bases.

J is TRBJ1-2 and V is TRBV19, with D maybe TRBD1 (6 bases). V lost 10 bases to trimming and J lost 4 bases, with 13 bases between them. The germline V gene encodes CDR1 LNHDA and CDR2 SQIVND (reference sequence). This CDR3 region has 12 residues. The CDR3 DNA reads as TGTGCCACCACGACAGGCATCTATGGCTACACCTTC. Its translation is CATTTGIYGYTF.

V gene TRBV20-1 combines with J gene TRBJ2-1; 8 bases map to TRBD1. Losses at the gene ends were 3 bases for V and 6 bases for J; bases not matched to a gene: 13. There are 16 residues in the CDR3. Germline V gene data show CDR1 as DFQATT and CDR2 as SNEGSKA (reference sequence). The CDR3: CSARPGWTGNLNEQFF. The CDR3 DNA reads TGCAGTGCTAGGCCCGGCTGGACAGGGAATCTCAATGAGCAGTTCTTC.

This clonotype has at least ten counts. The chain uses TRBV12-3 or TRBV12-4 and TRBJ1-1; D is possibly TRBD1 (5 bases). Trimming pared 4 bases from V and 5 bases from J, leaving 14 bases between. The CDR3 is made up of 14 amino acids. The CDR3 region has the DNA TGTGCCAGCAGTTCCAGGGCGGGAGGGACTGAAGCTTTCTTT. Protein product: CASSSRAGGTEAFF.

This clonotype was seen many times. This chain connects TRBV29-1 to TRBJ1-2; perhaps TRBD1 as D (6 bases). Germline V CDR1 and CDR2: SQVTM, ANQGSEA. Trimming removed 7 bases at V and 3 bases at J, with 15 bases between. The CDR3 runs to 13 residues. CDR3 protein: CSARPGADYGYTF. DNA for the CDR3: TGCAGCGCCCGACCGGGGGCGGACTATGGCTACACCTTC.